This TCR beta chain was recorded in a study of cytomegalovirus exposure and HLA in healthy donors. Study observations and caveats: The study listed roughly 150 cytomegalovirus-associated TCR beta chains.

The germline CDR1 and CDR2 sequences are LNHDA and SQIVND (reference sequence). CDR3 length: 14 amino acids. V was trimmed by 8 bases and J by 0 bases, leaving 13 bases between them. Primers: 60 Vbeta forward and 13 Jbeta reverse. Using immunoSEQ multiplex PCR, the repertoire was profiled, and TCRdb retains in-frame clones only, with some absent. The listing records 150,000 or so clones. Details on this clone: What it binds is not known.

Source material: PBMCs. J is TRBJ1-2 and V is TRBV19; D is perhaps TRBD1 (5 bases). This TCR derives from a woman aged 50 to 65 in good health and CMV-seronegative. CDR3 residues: CASVTGSANYGYTF. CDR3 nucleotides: TGTGCCAGTGTAACAGGATCAGCTAACTATGGCTACACCTTC.